A single sample gave rise to the 16 T cell receptor beta chains below, sequenced in a study of control samples from healthy donors and cancer patients. Assay used: immunoSEQ multiplex PCR; TCRdb lists only in-frame clones, some missing. The top ten clones hold 14% of a sample with some 150,000 clones, around 94% of them seen once. Sequenced material: PBMCs. These receptors all come from a man between 60 and 75 years old with colorectal cancer.

This chain uses TRBV19 with TRBJ1-2, with a weak D call TRBD1 (5 bases). The germline gives CDR1 LNHDA, CDR2 SQIVND (reference sequence). The CDR3 contains 16 residues. V dropped 7 bases and J dropped 0 bases, with 18 bases sitting between them. CDR3 sequence: CASINSGTEANYGYTF. DNA of the CDR3: TGTGCCAGTATTAACAGCGGGACTGAAGCTAACTATGGCTACACCTTC.

This chain uses TRBV7-6 with TRBJ2-3, with 10 bases fitting TRBD2. The germline V gene encodes CDR1 SGHVS and CDR2 FNYEAQ. With 1 base clipped from V and 3 bases from J, the junction kept 7 bases outside the gene matches. This CDR3 comprises 17 residues. CDR3 sequence reads: CASSLETSGAATDTQYF. In DNA, the CDR3 is TGTGCCAGCAGCTTAGAAACTAGCGGGGCCGCGACAGATACGCAGTATTTT. The full variable domain, in which reference TRBV7-6 and TRBJ2-3 provide the parts outside the CDR3, is GAGVSQSPRYKVTKRGQDVALRCDPISGHVSLYWYRQALGQGPEFLTYFNYEAQQDKSGLPNDRFSAERPEGSISTLTIQRTEQRDSAMYRCASSLETSGAATDTQYFGPGTRLTVL.

V gene TRBV9 combines with J gene TRBJ1-4, with a tentative D call TRBD1 (5 bases). Germline V gives CDR1 SGDLS, CDR2 YYNGEE. With 3 bases removed from V and 3 bases from J, the gap between germline ends came to 15 bases. This CDR3 spans 16 amino acids. The CDR3 here is CASSAGRWAANEKLFF. The DNA for the CDR3 is TGTGCCAGCAGCGCGGGGCGGTGGGCGGCTAATGAAAAACTGTTTTTT.

The V gene is TRBV6-5, the J gene TRBJ2-2; maybe TRBD2 (6 bases). Per the germline V gene, CDR1 is MNHEY and CDR2 is SVGAGI. This CDR3 has 14 residues. Trimming cost V 8 bases and J 6 bases, with 16 bases left between them. The CDR3 bases are TGTGCCAGCCGGGGGTATCTAAGCGCCGGGGAGCTGTTTTTT. Residues: CASRGYLSAGELFF.

This chain links TRBV19 with TRBJ2-3, with D tentatively TRBD2 (5 bases). CDR3 length: 13 amino acids. Trimming removed 6 bases at V and 3 bases at J, with 10 bases between. The V gene's germline CDR1 is LNHDA and CDR2 SQIVND (reference sequence). The CDR3 region is CASSLRRTDTQYF. DNA of the CDR3: TGTGCCAGTAGCCTAAGGAGGACAGATACGCAGTATTTT. Filled out from reference TRBV19 and TRBJ2-3, the complete variable domain reads DGGITQSPKYLFRKEGQNVTLSCEQNLNHDAMYWYRQDPGQGLRLIYYSQIVNDFQKGDIAEGYSVSREKKESFPLTVTSAQKNPTAFYLCASSLRRTDTQYFGPGTRLTVL.

In nucleotides, the CDR3 is TGCAGGGGGGCAGGCAACACTGAAGCTTTCTTT. Its translation is CRGAGNTEAFF. The chain combines TRBV20-1 with TRBJ1-1, with D tentatively TRBD1 (6 bases). From germline, CDR1 is DFQATT and CDR2 SNEGSKA (reference sequence). CDR3 size: 11 residues.

The chain uses TRBV6-1 and TRBJ2-5; 7 bases map to TRBD2. The V segment lost 2 bases and the J segment 5 bases; nucleotides outside the gene matches: 11. This CDR3 has 16 residues. CDR1 is MNHNS and CDR2 is SASEGT in the germline V gene. CDR3 amino acids: CASSEFWEGEKETQYF. For the CDR3, the DNA is TGTGCCAGCAGTGAATTCTGGGAGGGAGAGAAGGAGACCCAGTACTTC.

The rearrangement links TRBV5-1 to TRBJ2-3; TRBD1 matches 8 bases. Trimming at V came to 4 bases and at J to 2 bases, leaving 6 bases not matched to a gene. Germline CDR1 SGHRS, CDR2 YFSETQ. This CDR3 region has 15 residues. The DNA for the CDR3 is TGCGCCAGCAGCCCGGACAGGGTAAACACAGATACGCAGTATTTT. It codes for CASSPDRVNTDTQYF.

The chain employs TRBV4-1 and TRBJ1-1; 8 bases line up with TRBD1. In germline, CDR1 is MGHRA, CDR2 YSYEKL. CDR3 length: 15 residues. Losses at the gene ends were 4 bases for V and 1 base for J; bases not matched to a gene: 5. CDR3 residues: CASSPPDRGNTEAFF. The CDR3 coding sequence is TGCGCCAGCAGCCCACCAGACAGGGGGAACACTGAAGCTTTCTTT.

This rearrangement joins TRBV24-1 to TRBJ2-5; D remains unclear. The CDR3 consists of 14 residues. Trimming took off 1 base at V and 2 bases at J, with 7 bases between the two ends. The germline V gene has CDR1 KGHDR and CDR2 SFDVKD. CDR3 in amino acids: CATSDFLSQETQYF. The CDR3 coding sequence is TGTGCCACCAGTGATTTCCTCTCTCAAGAGACCCAGTACTTC.

This chain uses TRBV3-1 (or the pseudogene TRBV3-2) with TRBJ2-5, with TRBD2 identical over 8 bases. The V and J ends lost 6 bases and 5 bases, in that order; junction bases with no gene match: 8. CDR1 is LGHDT and CDR2 is YNNKEL in the germline V gene (reference sequence). The CDR3 sequence is 14 residues long. The CDR3 region has the DNA TGTGCCAGCAGACCGAGCGGGGGTAGGGAGACCCAGTACTTC. Translating it yields CASRPSGGRETQYF.

The V call is TRBV21-1, the J call TRBJ1-5. TRBV21-1 is designated a pseudogene. The CDR3 is 17 amino acids. The CDR3 DNA reads as TGTGCCCGGGGATCCCAGGGACCGACGTCCCTCCGGCAGCCCCAGCATTTT. Protein product: CARGSQGPTSLRQPQHF.

V and J are TRBV7-9 and TRBJ1-2; no clear D gene. CDR1 SEHNR and CDR2 FQNEAQ come from the germline V gene (reference sequence). This CDR3 has 15 residues. V dropped 4 bases and J dropped 0 bases, with 12 bases sitting between them. The CDR3 region has the DNA TGTGCCAGCAGCTCTGGACGGGAAGCTAACTATGGCTACACCTTC. Protein sequence: CASSSGREANYGYTF.

This chain uses TRBV5-1 with TRBJ1-1; 8 bases fit TRBD1. The CDR3 totals 15 residues. Germline lookup yields CDR1 SGHRS and CDR2 YFSETQ. J was trimmed by 5 bases and V by 1 base; bases with no gene match: 7. As DNA, the CDR3 is TGCGCCAGCAGCTTGAATCAGGGGGCTTGGACTGAAGCTTTCTTT. Translating gives CASSLNQGAWTEAFF.

This clone was counted a few times. The chain links TRBV30 to TRBJ1-2, with 7 bases identical to TRBD1. V shed 2 bases, J shed 4 bases, and the junction held 4 bases outside the gene matches. The CDR3 has 13 amino acids. CDR1 and CDR2 (germline): GTSNPN, SVGIG (reference sequence). The CDR3 reads CAWSPRGPYGYTF. CDR3 in DNA: TGTGCCTGGAGTCCAAGGGGGCCCTATGGCTACACCTTC.

The chain combines TRBV10-3 with TRBJ1-5, with D perhaps TRBD1 (6 bases). CDR1 is ENHRY, CDR2 SYGVKD, per germline. CDR3 length equals 13 residues. V gave up 8 bases and J gave up 7 bases, with 15 bases separating them. CDR3 sequence (DNA): TGTGCCATCCAAGCGGAGGGGGGACAGCCCCAGCATTTT. Translating gives CAIQAEGGQPQHF.